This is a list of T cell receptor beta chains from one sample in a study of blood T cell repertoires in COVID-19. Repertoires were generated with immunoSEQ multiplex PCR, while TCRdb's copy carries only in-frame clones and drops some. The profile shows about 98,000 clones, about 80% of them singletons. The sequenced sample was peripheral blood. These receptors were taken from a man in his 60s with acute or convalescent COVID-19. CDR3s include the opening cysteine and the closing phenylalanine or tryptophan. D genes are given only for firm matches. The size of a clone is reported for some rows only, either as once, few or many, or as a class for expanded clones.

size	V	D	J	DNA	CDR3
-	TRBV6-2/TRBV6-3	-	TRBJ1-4	TGTGCCAGCAGTTACGGTGAGACAAGGGGTGAAAAACTGTTTTTT	CASSYGETRGEKLFF
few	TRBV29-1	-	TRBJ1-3	TGCAGCGTTTCCCCTGGTAGCTCTGGAAACACCATATATTTT	CSVSPGSSGNTIYF
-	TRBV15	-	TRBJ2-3	TGTGCCACCAGCAGAGATTGGGCCACAGATACGCAGTATTTT	CATSRDWATDTQYF
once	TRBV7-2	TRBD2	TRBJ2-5	TGTGCCAGCAGCTTAGCAGGGGAGGGGACCCAGTACTTC	CASSLAGEGTQYF
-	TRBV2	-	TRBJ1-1	TGTGCCAGCATCATGAGGACAAACGAAGCTTTCTTT	CASIMRTNEAFF
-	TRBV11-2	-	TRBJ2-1	TGTGCCAGCAGCTTAAGTATCGTGCAAGCGTCTCAGTTCTTC	CASSLSIVQASQFF
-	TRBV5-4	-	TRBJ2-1	TGTGCCAGCAGCTTGGATGGCTACAGGGGAGGCAATGAGCAGTTCTTC	CASSLDGYRGGNEQFF
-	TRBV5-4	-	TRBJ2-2	TGTGCCAGCAGCTCCACGGGGTTTGTCGGGGAGCTGTTTTTT	CASSSTGFVGELFF
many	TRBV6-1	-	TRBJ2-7	TGTGCCAGCAGTGAAGCGGGGGGAAGTGGGTCCTACGAGCAGTACTTC	CASSEAGGSGSYEQYF
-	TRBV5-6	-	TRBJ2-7	TGTGCCAGCAGCAATAAGGGTCGGGAGTCTTCCTACGAGCAGTACTTC	CASSNKGRESSYEQYF
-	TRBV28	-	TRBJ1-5	TGTGCCAGCAGGCCCTGGGGGGATAGCAATCAGCCCCAGCATTTT	CASRPWGDSNQPQHF
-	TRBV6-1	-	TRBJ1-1	TGTGCCAGCAGTGAAGTGGGCAGGGTTGACGCTGAAGCTTTCTTT	CASSEVGRVDAEAFF
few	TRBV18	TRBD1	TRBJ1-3	TGTGCCAGCTCACCGGACAGGGCCGGAAACACCATATATTTT	CASSPDRAGNTIYF
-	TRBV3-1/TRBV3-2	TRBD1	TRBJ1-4	TGTGCCAGCAGCCCAGGGACAGCTGAAAAACTGTTTTTT	CASSPGTAEKLFF
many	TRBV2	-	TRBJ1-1	TGTGCCAGCAGTGGGCCCCAGCGGGGCGACACTGAAGCTTTCTTT	CASSGPQRGDTEAFF
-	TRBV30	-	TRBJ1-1	TGTGCCTGGAGTACAAGCGCGGCGGGAACTGAAGCTTTCTTT	CAWSTSAAGTEAFF
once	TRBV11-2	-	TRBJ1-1	TGTGCCAGCAGCTTAGATCAGAGACACAGGGCTTTCTTT	CASSLDQRHRAFF
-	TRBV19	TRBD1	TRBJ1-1	TGTGCCAGTAGTCCTGGACAGGGGGTAATGAACACTGAAGCTTTCTTT	CASSPGQGVMNTEAFF
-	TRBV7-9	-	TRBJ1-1	TGTGCCAGCAGCTCCAGTGGGAGTAAGGGAGCTGAAGCTTTCTTT	CASSSSGSKGAEAFF
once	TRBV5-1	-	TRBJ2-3	TGCGCCAGCACCCCCGGGTCTAGCGAAAGTAATACGCAGTATTTT	CASTPGSSESNTQYF
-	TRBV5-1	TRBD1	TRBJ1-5	TGCGCCAGCAGCTTGGGACAGGGTATCAATCAGCCCCAGCATTTT	CASSLGQGINQPQHF
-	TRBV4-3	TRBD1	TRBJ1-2	TGCGCCAGCAGCCAAGCCGGGACAGGGTACAACTATGGCTACACCTTC	CASSQAGTGYNYGYTF
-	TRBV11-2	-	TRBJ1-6	TGTGCCAGCAGCTTAGCGCATAGCTCCTATAATTCACCCCTCCACTTT	CASSLAHSSYNSPLHF
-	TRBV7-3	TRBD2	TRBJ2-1	TGTGCCAGCAGCTTAACCCGGGTAGCGGGGGACAATGAGCAGTTCTTC	CASSLTRVAGDNEQFF
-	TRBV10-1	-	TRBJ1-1	TGCGCCAGCAGTGGCAAAGGGGATGGCACTGAAGCTTTCTTT	CASSGKGDGTEAFF
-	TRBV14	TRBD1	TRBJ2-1	TGTGCCAGCAGCCTATTGCCGGGACAGGGAGACAATGAGCAGTTCTTC	CASSLLPGQGDNEQFF
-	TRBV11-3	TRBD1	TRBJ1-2	TGTGCCAGCAGCTTGGGGACAGACTTTTATGGCTACACCTTC	CASSLGTDFYGYTF
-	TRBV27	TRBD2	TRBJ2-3	TGTGCCAGCAGTCCCGGGACTAGCGGGAGACGAGATACGCAGTATTTT	CASSPGTSGRRDTQYF
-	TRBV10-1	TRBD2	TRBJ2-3	TGCGCCAGCAGTAGTACCGGGAGGCCAGATACGCAGTATTTT	CASSSTGRPDTQYF
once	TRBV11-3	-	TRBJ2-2	TGTGCCAGCAGCCCCCAAACTACGAACACCGGGGAGCTGTTTTTT	CASSPQTTNTGELFF
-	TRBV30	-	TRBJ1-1	TGTGCCTGGAGTGTAATGGACAGGAACACTGAAGCTTTCTTT	CAWSVMDRNTEAFF
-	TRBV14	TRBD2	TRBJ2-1	TGTGCCAGCAGCCCCCTAGCGGGATTGAGTGTTAATGAGCAGTTCTTC	CASSPLAGLSVNEQFF
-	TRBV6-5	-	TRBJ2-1	TGTGCCAGCAGTTACTCGACGGAGAGCTACAATGAGCAGTTCTTC	CASSYSTESYNEQFF
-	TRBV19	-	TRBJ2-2	TGTGCCAGTAGTTCGTGGCGGGCTGGAGGCGGGGAGCTGTTTTTT	CASSSWRAGGGELFF
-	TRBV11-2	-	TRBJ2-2	TGTGCCAGCAGCTTGGACATAGCGAACACCGGGGAGCTGTTTTTT	CASSLDIANTGELFF
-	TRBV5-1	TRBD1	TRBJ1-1	TGCGCCAGCAGCTTAGACAGGGGGAACACTGAAGCTTTCTTT	CASSLDRGNTEAFF
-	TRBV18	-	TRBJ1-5	TGTGCCAGCTCACCGCGGGGGCTCAGCAATCAGCCCCAGCATTTT	CASSPRGLSNQPQHF
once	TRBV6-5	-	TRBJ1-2	TGTGCCAGCAGTTACCGGGGAGGCTACACCTTC	CASSYRGGYTF
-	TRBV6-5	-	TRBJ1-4	TGTGCCAGCAGTTACGACACCCAGGATAATGAAAAACTGTTTTTT	CASSYDTQDNEKLFF
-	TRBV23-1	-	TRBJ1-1	TGCGCCAGCAGTCAATCATGGCAATCAGGGGTGAACACTGAAGCTTTCTTT	CASSQSWQSGVNTEAFF
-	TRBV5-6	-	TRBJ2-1	TGTGCCAGCAGCTTGGAAGAGCGGGAGCAGTTCTTC	CASSLEEREQFF
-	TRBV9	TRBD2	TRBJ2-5	TGTGCCAGCAGCCTCGACGGGGGGATTGAGACCCAGTACTTC	CASSLDGGIETQYF
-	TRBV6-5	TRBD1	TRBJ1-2	TGTGCCAGCACTAGGGACAGGGGTGGCTATGGCTACACCTTC	CASTRDRGGYGYTF
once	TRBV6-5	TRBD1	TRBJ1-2	TGTGCCAGCAGTTACAGACAGGGGAAAAGCTACACCTTC	CASSYRQGKSYTF
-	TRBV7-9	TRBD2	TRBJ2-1	TGTGCCAGCAGCTTAGCTAGCGGGAGTAGCAATGAGCAGTTCTTC	CASSLASGSSNEQFF
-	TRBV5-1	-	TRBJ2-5	TGCGCCAGCAGCTTGACAGGGTACGGGGAGACCCAGTACTTC	CASSLTGYGETQYF
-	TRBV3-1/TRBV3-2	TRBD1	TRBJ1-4	TGTGCCAGCAGGACAGGGAATGAAAAACTGTTTTTT	CASRTGNEKLFF
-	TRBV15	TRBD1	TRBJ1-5	TGTGCCACCAGCACCCACAGGGGCGGGCAGCCCCAGCATTTT	CATSTHRGGQPQHF
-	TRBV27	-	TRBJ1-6	TGTGCCAGCATGACGGGCGGAAGGGGAGGGTCACCCCTCCACTTT	CASMTGGRGGSPLHF
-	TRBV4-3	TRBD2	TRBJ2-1	TGCGCCAGCAGCCAGGGACTAGCCCAGAGCTCCTACAATGAGCAGTTCTTC	CASSQGLAQSSYNEQFF
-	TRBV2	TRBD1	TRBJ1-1	TGTGCCAGCAGTGAAGCGGTCCCAGGGGGAACTGAAGCTTTCTTT	CASSEAVPGGTEAFF
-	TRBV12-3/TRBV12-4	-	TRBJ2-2	TGTGCCAGCAGTTTCGGGTTGACCGGGGAGCTGTTTTTT	CASSFGLTGELFF
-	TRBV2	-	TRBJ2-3	TGTGCCAGCAGACAGGGCAGCACAGATACGCAGTATTTT	CASRQGSTDTQYF
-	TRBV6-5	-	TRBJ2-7	TGTGCCAGCAGTTACTCGAGTACAGAGAGTTACGAGCAGTACTTC	CASSYSSTESYEQYF
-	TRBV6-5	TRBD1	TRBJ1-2	TGTGCCAGCAGTTCAGGGGGGTATGGCTACACCTTC	CASSSGGYGYTF